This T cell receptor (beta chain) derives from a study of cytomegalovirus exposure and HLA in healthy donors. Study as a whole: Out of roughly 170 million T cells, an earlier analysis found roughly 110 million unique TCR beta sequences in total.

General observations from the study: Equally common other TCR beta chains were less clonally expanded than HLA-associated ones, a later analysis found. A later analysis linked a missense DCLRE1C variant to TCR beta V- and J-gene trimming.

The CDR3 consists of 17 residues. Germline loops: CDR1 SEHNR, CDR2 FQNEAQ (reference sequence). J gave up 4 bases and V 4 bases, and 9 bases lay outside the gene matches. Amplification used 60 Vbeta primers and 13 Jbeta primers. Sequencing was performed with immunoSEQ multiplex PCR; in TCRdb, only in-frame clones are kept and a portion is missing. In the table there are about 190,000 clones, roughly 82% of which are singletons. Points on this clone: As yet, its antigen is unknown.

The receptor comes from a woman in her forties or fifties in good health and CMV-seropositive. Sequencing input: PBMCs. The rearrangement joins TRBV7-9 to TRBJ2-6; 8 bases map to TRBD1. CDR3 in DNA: TGTGCCAGCAGCTGGCCGAGGACAGGGACCGGGGCCAACGTCCTGACTTTC. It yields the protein CASSWPRTGTGANVLTF.